These 20 T cell receptor beta chains were all obtained from the same sample, sequenced in a study of CD39 and CD103 CD8 tumor-infiltrating T cells. Clones were read by immunoSEQ multiplex PCR, and TCRdb kept only the in-frame ones, dropping some. The sample comprises about 15,000 clones, 75% to 95% of which are singletons, and about 4.5% rests with the top ten. The material sequenced was CD8+ T cells sorted from blood. Subset here: total memory CD8 T cells (CD45RA-CCR7+/-) from blood or uninvolved lymph node. The source is a human donor with head and neck squamous cell carcinoma.

The chain couples TRBV18 to TRBJ2-7, with 7 bases fitting TRBD1. In germline, CDR1 is KGHSH, CDR2 LQKENI. V lost 3 bases, J lost 4 bases, and 3 bases stayed unmatched. The CDR3 extends over 13 amino acids. CDR3 loop: CASSPGTVYEQYF. Here the CDR3 DNA reads TGTGCCAGCTCACCTGGGACAGTTTACGAGCAGTACTTC.

V usage is TRBV19 and J usage is TRBJ2-1; 7 bases line up with TRBD1. CDR3 length: 18 residues. Germline CDR1 is LNHDA and CDR2 is SQIVND (reference sequence). After removal of 5 bases from V and 0 bases from J, the junction contained 13 bases not matched to a gene. The CDR3 sequence is CASSPTGTVISSYNEQFF. CDR3 nucleotide sequence: TGTGCCAGTAGTCCGACCGGGACAGTAATAAGCTCCTACAATGAGCAGTTCTTC.

The chain carries TRBV30 and TRBJ1-1; D is ambiguous. Germline CDR1 reads GTSNPN; CDR2 reads SVGIG (reference sequence). CDR3 length: 11 amino acids. V shed 0 bases and J shed 7 bases, with 6 bases lying between them. This CDR3 reads CAWSVSLEAFF. The CDR3 region has the DNA TGTGCCTGGAGTGTATCCCTTGAAGCTTTCTTT.

This clone was detected once. The chain couples TRBV5-1 to TRBJ2-7; perhaps TRBD1 as D (6 bases). Trimming removed 0 bases at V and 4 bases at J, with 14 bases between. Germline-derived CDR1 and CDR2 are SGHRS and YFSETQ. This CDR3 is 15 amino acids long. The CDR3: CASSLDLQGWYEQYF. CDR3 bases: TGCGCCAGCAGCTTGGATTTACAGGGTTGGTACGAGCAGTACTTC.

The rearrangement links TRBV27 to TRBJ1-2; TRBD1 might be the D (5 bases). CDR3 length equals 18 residues. Trimming took 0 bases from V and 0 from J, leaving 17 bases between them. Germline V CDR1 and CDR2: MNHEY, SMNVEV (reference sequence). The DNA for the CDR3 is TGTGCCAGCAGTTTATCCTGGTCGAGGGGAACCTCTAACTATGGCTACACCTTC. This encodes CASSLSWSRGTSNYGYTF.

The chain has TRBV9 and TRBJ2-1; 8 bases match TRBD2. Trimming took 4 bases from V and 3 from J; bases not matched to a gene: 9. The germline CDR1 and CDR2 sequences are SGDLS and YYNGEE. This CDR3 comprises 16 residues. CDR3 amino acids: CASSPSGGGFYNEQFF. The CDR3 DNA sequence: TGTGCCAGCAGCCCCTCTGGCGGGGGGTTCTACAATGAGCAGTTCTTC.

The chain has TRBV7-2 and TRBJ2-7; 11 bases align to TRBD2. The V gene's germline CDR1 is SGHTA and CDR2 FQGNSA. The CDR3 sequence is 15 residues long. The junction had 6 bases not matched to a gene; V was cut back by 5 bases and J by 3 bases. The CDR3 nucleotides read TGTGCCAGCAGCCCCCCTAGCGGGGGGATCTACGAGCAGTACTTC. It translates to CASSPPSGGIYEQYF.

V and J are TRBV27 and TRBJ2-7; possible D gene TRBD2, 6 bases. This CDR3 comprises 15 residues. V was shortened by 3 bases and J by 2 bases, with 14 bases between the two germline ends. From germline, CDR1 is MNHEY and CDR2 SMNVEV (reference sequence). In DNA form, the CDR3 reads TGTGCCAGCAGTTTGGGGGGACTTCCGACCTACGAGCAGTACTTC. Translated: CASSLGGLPTYEQYF.

The J gene is TRBJ2-7, the V gene TRBV28; D is uncertain. Germline V gene lookup returns CDR1 MDHEN and CDR2 SYDVKM. The CDR3 runs to 13 residues. V was trimmed by 6 bases and J by 1 base, leaving 10 bases between them. The CDR3 here is CASSLLKSYEQYF. The CDR3 DNA reads TGTGCCAGCAGCCTCCTGAAGTCCTACGAGCAGTACTTC.

V gene TRBV19 combines with J gene TRBJ2-7, with D possibly TRBD1 on 6 matching bases. CDR1 and CDR2 from the germline V gene are LNHDA and SQIVND (reference sequence). CDR3 length: 11 amino acids. Trimming left V 6 bases short and J 4 bases short, with 7 bases between. The CDR3: CASRQGYEQYF. CDR3 nucleotide sequence: TGTGCCAGTAGACAGGGATACGAGCAGTACTTC.

V usage is TRBV6-5 and J usage is TRBJ1-4; no clear D gene. This CDR3 contains 14 residues. The V gene lost 0 bases and the J gene lost 7 bases, with 9 bases spanning the gap. Germline V lookup: CDR1 MNHEY, CDR2 SVGAGI. CDR3: CASSYSSLGEKLFF. The CDR3 DNA reads as TGTGCCAGCAGTTACTCGTCACTTGGTGAAAAACTGTTTTTT.

The genes are TRBV28 and TRBJ2-1, with D unclear. The CDR3 sequence is 13 residues long. Germline-derived CDR1 and CDR2 are MDHEN and SYDVKM. V lost 7 bases to trimming and J lost 0 bases, with 7 bases between them. Here the CDR3 DNA reads TGTGCCAGCAACCGCAACTCCTACAATGAGCAGTTCTTC. Encoded protein: CASNRNSYNEQFF. The whole variable domain, remainder taken from reference TRBV28 and TRBJ2-1, is DVKVTQSSRYLVKRTGEKVFLECVQDMDHENMFWYRQDPGLGLRLIYFSYDVKMKEKGDIPEGYSVSREKKERFSLILESASTNQTSMYLCASNRNSYNEQFFGPGTRLTVL.

The chain has TRBV7-8 and TRBJ1-1, with TRBD1 identical over 10 bases. The CDR3 extends over 14 amino acids. Germline V lookup: CDR1 SGHVS, CDR2 FQNEAQ. The V and J ends lost 10 bases and 4 bases, in that order; junction bases with no gene match: 9. This CDR3 reads CANDRGREVTEAFF. The CDR3 DNA is TGTGCCAACGACAGGGGGCGGGAGGTCACTGAAGCTTTCTTT.

The chain is built from TRBV28 and TRBJ2-5; 13 bases map to TRBD2. V shed 6 bases, J shed 3 bases, and the junction held 1 base outside the gene matches. Germline V gene lookup returns CDR1 MDHEN and CDR2 SYDVKM. The CDR3 covers 14 residues. The CDR3 is CASRGLAGEETQYF. The CDR3 nucleotides are TGTGCCAGCAGAGGACTAGCGGGGGAAGAGACCCAGTACTTC.

This rearrangement joins TRBV19 to TRBJ1-5; tentative D call: TRBD1 (6 bases). V was clipped by 2 bases and J by 0 bases, with 20 bases between them. Looked up from germline, CDR1 is LNHDA and CDR2 is SQIVND (reference sequence). This CDR3 comprises 19 residues. CDR3 DNA: TGTGCCAGTAGTATACTATCGGGGACACCAAAATATAGCAATCAGCCCCAGCATTTT. This gives the protein CASSILSGTPKYSNQPQHF.

The rearrangement uses TRBV7-9 and TRBJ2-1; no reliable D call. Germline values: CDR1 SEHNR, CDR2 FQNEAQ (reference sequence). The CDR3 is made up of 13 amino acids. Between the trimmed V and J ends, which lost 2 bases and 4 bases, there was a span of 6 bases. Here the CDR3 reads CASSLSGYNEQFF. CDR3 nucleotide sequence: TGTGCCAGCAGCTTATCCGGGTACAATGAGCAGTTCTTC.

The V and J genes are TRBV6-1 and TRBJ1-1, with D maybe TRBD1 (6 bases). From germline, CDR1 is MNHNS and CDR2 SASEGT. Trimming removed 5 bases at V and 3 bases at J, with 16 bases between. This CDR3 is built from 15 residues. This CDR3 is CASSNSQGSDTEAFF. As DNA, the CDR3 is TGTGCCAGCAGTAATTCACAGGGTAGCGACACTGAAGCTTTCTTT.

This clone was recorded once. The chain links TRBV4-1 to TRBJ2-2; 7 positions agree with TRBD1. The CDR3 sequence is 17 residues long. Germline CDR1 and CDR2: MGHRA and YSYEKL. Trimming cost V 2 bases and J 11 bases; bases outside gene matches: 17. CDR3 loop: CASSQIAEGAALFELFF. The CDR3 DNA follows: TGCGCCAGCAGCCAAATTGCCGAGGGGGCGGCCTTATTTGAGCTGTTTTTT.

As regards this clone: One end of the junction is discordant with germline, which a read error may explain. Written as DNA, the CDR3 is TGTGCCAGCGGCTTAGCAACTAATGAAAAACTGTTTTTT. Residues: CASGLATNEKLFF. The chain couples TRBV7-9 to TRBJ1-4; unclear D gene. The germline CDR1 and CDR2 sequences are SEHNR and FQNEAQ (reference sequence). This CDR3 contains 13 residues.

The CDR3 nucleotides are TGTGCCAGCAGCTTCGGGACAGGGAAGGACGAGCAGTACTTC. Translated: CASSFGTGKDEQYF. The rearrangement joins TRBV5-6 to TRBJ2-7; 9 nucleotides match TRBD1. This CDR3 has 14 amino acids. Germline lookup yields CDR1 SGHDT and CDR2 YYEEEE. V lost 2 bases to trimming and J lost 5 bases; unmatched junction nucleotides: 5.